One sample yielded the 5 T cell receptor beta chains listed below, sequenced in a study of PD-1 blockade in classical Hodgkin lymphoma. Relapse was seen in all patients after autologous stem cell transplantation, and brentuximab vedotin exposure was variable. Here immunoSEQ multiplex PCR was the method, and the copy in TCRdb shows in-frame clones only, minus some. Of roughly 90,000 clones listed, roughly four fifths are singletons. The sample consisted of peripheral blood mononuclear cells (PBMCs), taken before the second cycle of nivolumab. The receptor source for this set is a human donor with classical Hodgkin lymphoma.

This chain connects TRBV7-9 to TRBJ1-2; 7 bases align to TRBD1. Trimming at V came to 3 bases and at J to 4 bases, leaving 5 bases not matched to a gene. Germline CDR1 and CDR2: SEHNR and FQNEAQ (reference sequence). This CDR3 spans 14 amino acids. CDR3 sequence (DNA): TGTGCCAGCAGCTTTTCAGGGGGAGTCTATGGCTACACCTTC. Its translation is CASSFSGGVYGYTF.

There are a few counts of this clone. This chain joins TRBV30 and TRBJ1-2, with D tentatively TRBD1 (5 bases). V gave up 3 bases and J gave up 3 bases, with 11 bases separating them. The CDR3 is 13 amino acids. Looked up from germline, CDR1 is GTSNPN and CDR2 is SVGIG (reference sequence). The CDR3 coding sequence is TGTGCCTGGAGCGCGGGGCGTGACTATGGCTACACCTTC. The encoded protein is CAWSAGRDYGYTF.

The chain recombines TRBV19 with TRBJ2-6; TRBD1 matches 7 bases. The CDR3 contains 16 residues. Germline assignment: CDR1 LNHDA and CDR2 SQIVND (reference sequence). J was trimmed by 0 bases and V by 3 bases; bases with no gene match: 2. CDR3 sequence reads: CASSMGQISGANVLTF. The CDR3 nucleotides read TGTGCCAGTAGTATGGGACAGATCTCTGGGGCCAACGTCCTGACTTTC.

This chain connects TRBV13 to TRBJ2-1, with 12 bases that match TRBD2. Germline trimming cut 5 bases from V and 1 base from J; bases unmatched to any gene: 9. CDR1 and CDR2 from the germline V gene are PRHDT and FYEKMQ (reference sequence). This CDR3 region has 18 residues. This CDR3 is CASSLSSGRAGSYNEQFF. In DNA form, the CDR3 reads TGTGCCAGCAGCCTGTCTAGCGGGAGGGCCGGGTCCTACAATGAGCAGTTCTTC. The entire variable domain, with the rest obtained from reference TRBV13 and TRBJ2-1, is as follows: AAGVIQSPRHLIKEKRETATLKCYPIPRHDTVYWYQQGPGQDPQFLISFYEKMQSDKGSIPDRFSAQQFSDYHSELNMSSLELGDSALYFCASSLSSGRAGSYNEQFFGPGTRLTVL.

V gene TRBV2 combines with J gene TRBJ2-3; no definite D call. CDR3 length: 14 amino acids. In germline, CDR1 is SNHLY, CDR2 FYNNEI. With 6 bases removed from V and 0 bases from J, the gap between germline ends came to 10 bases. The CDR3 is CASRWLVSTDTQYF. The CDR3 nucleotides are TGTGCCAGCAGGTGGCTAGTCAGCACAGATACGCAGTATTTT.